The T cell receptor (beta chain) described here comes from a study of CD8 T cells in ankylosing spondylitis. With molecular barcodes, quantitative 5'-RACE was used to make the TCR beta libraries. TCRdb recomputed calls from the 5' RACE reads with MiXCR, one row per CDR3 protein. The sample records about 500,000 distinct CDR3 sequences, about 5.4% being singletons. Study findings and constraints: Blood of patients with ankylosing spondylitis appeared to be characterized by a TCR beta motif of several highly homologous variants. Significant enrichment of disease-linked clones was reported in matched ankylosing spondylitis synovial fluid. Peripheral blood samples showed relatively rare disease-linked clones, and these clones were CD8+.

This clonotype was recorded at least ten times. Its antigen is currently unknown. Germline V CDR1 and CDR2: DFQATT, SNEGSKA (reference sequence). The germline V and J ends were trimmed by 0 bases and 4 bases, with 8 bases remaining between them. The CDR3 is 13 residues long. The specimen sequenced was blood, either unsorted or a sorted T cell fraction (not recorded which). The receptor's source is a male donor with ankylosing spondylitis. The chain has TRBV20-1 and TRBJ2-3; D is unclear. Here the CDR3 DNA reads TGCAGTGCTAGAGATTTCGGCGCAGATACGCAGTATTTT. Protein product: CSARDFGADTQYF.